This is a list of T cell receptor beta chains from one sample in a study of T cell responses to AZD1222 COVID-19 vaccine. Produced via immunoSEQ multiplex PCR; TCRdb's table is partial and in-frame only. The sample lists about 99,000 clones, about 90% occurring once. This specimen was peripheral blood, taken on day 0 of AZD1222 vaccination. Receptors were obtained from an adult in good health. Both conserved end residues are part of each CDR3. Each record gives: clone size, J gene, D gene, V gene, CDR3 length, CDR3 protein, CDR3 DNA. The D gene is left open where the match is weak. Clone sizes are given selectively: once, few, many, or a class where the clone is expanded.

>.|TRBJ1-2|TRBD1|TRBV27|14
CASSLSTGTYGYTF
TGTGCCAGCAGTTTATCGACAGGGACCTATGGCTACACCTTC
>.|TRBJ1-1|.|TRBV6-2/TRBV6-3|14
CASSYGRLNTEAFF
TGTGCCAGCAGTTACGGGCGGCTAAACACTGAAGCTTTCTTT
>.|TRBJ2-7|TRBD2|TRBV3-1/TRBV3-2|17
CASSQGLAGGWGYEQYF
TGTGCCAGCAGCCAGGGACTAGCGGGAGGGTGGGGTTACGAGCAGTACTTC
>.|TRBJ2-7|.|TRBV30|12
CAWSPHNYEQYF
TGTGCCTGGAGTCCCCACAACTACGAGCAGTACTTC
>.|TRBJ2-1|TRBD2|TRBV27|15
CASSLDSGSKNEQFF
TGTGCCAGCAGTTTAGATAGCGGGAGTAAGAATGAGCAGTTCTTC
>.|TRBJ2-2|.|TRBV18|14
CASLPGTPRRELFF
TGTGCCAGCTTACCAGGGACCCCCCGGAGGGAGCTGTTTTTT
>once|TRBJ2-7|.|TRBV18|15
CASSPSTLNSYEQYF
TGTGCCAGCTCACCTTCGACTCTGAACTCCTACGAGCAGTACTTC
>.|TRBJ2-1|.|TRBV5-4|13
CASSLERWGEQFF
TGTGCCAGCAGCTTGGAGCGTTGGGGCGAGCAGTTCTTC
>once|TRBJ1-2|.|TRBV6-6|13
CASRDVVNYGYTF
TGTGCCAGCAGAGACGTTGTGAACTATGGCTACACCTTC
>.|TRBJ1-5|.|TRBV30|15
CAWSGRGEGNQPQHF
TGTGCCTGGAGTGGAAGGGGTGAGGGCAATCAGCCCCAGCATTTT
>.|TRBJ2-5|.|TRBV7-2|14
CASSPRGIQETQYF
TGTGCCAGCAGCCCGAGGGGGATCCAAGAGACCCAGTACTTC
>.|TRBJ2-6|.|TRBV4-1|18
CASSHRADALTGANVLTF
TGCGCCAGCAGCCATCGGGCAGACGCCCTAACTGGGGCCAACGTCCTGACTTTC
>.|TRBJ2-1|TRBD1|TRBV28|12
CASSYRGNEQFF
TGTGCCAGCAGTTACAGGGGAAATGAGCAGTTCTTC
>.|TRBJ1-2|TRBD1|TRBV6-5|14
CASSPDRAIYGYTF
TGTGCCAGCAGTCCCGACAGGGCAATCTATGGCTACACCTTC
>.|TRBJ1-3|.|TRBV19|15
CASSIGSRGGNTIYF
TGTGCCAGTAGTATCGGGAGCAGAGGCGGAAACACCATATATTTT
>.|TRBJ1-5|TRBD1|TRBV6-4|19
CASRRRRDRFDYSNQPQHF
TGTGCCAGCAGGAGACGACGGGACAGATTCGATTATAGCAATCAGCCCCAGCATTTT
>.|TRBJ1-5|.|TRBV6-5|16
CASSYTGFGSNQPQHF
TGTGCCAGCAGTTACACCGGATTTGGCAGCAATCAGCCCCAGCATTTT
>.|TRBJ1-3|.|TRBV7-2|13
CASSLGVGNTIYF
TGTGCCAGCAGCTTAGGAGTTGGAAACACCATATATTTT